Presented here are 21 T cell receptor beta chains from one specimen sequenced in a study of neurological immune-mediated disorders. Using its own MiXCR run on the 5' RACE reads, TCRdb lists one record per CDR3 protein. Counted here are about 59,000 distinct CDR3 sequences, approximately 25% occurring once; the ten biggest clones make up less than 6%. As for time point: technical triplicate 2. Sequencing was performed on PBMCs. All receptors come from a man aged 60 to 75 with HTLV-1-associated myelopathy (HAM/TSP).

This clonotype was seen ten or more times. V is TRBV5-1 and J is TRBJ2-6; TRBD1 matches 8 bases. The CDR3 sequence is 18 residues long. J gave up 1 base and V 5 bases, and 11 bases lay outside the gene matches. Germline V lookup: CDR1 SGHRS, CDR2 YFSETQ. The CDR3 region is CASSTGTGGRSGANVLTF. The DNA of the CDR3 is TGCGCCAGCAGTACCGGGACAGGCGGTCGATCTGGGGCCAACGTCCTGACTTTC.

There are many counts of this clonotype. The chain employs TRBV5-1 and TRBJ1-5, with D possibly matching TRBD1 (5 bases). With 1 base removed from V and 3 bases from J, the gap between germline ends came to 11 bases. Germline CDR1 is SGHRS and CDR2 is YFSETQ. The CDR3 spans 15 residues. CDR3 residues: CASSLSSGNNQPQHF. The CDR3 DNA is TGCGCCAGCAGCTTGAGCTCAGGGAACAATCAGCCCCAGCATTTT. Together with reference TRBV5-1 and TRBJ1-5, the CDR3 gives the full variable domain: KAGVTQTPRYLIKTRGQQVTLSCSPISGHRSVSWYQQTPGQGLQFLFEYFSETQRNKGNFPGRFSGRQFSNSRSEMNVSTLELGDSALYLCASSLSSGNNQPQHFGDGTRLSIL.

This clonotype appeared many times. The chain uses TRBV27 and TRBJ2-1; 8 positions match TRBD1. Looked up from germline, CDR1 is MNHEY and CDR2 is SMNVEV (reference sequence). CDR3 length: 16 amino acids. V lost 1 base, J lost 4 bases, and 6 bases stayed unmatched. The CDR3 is CASSLLGTGNYNEQFF. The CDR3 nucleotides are TGTGCCAGCAGTTTATTGGGGACAGGAAATTACAATGAGCAGTTCTTC.

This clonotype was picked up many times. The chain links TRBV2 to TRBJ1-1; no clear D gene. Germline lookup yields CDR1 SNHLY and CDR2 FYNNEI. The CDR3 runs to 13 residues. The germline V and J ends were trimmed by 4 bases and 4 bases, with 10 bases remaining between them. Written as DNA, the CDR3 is TGTGCCAGCAGTGGCGTAGGCGGCACTGAAGCTTTCTTT. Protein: CASSGVGGTEAFF.

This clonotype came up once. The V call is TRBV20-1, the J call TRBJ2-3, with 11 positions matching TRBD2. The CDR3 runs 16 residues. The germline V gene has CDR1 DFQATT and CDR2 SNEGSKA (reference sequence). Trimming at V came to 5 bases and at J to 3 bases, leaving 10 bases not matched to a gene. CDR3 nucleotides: TGCAGTGCTTCACCACTGACTAGCGGGACGACAGATACGCAGTATTTT. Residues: CSASPLTSGTTDTQYF.

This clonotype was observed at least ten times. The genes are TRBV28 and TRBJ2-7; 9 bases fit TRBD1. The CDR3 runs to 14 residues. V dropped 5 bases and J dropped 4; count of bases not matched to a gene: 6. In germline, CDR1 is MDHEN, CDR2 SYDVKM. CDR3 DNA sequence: TGTGCCAGCAGTCGGACAGGGGAATTGTACGAGCAGTACTTC. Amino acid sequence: CASSRTGELYEQYF.

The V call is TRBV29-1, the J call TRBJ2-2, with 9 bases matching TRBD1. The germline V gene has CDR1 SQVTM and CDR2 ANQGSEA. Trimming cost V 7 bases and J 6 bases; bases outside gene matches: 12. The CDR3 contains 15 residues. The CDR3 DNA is TGCAGCGCTGGCCGAACAGGGGGCGATCCCGGGGAGCTGTTTTTT. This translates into CSAGRTGGDPGELFF.

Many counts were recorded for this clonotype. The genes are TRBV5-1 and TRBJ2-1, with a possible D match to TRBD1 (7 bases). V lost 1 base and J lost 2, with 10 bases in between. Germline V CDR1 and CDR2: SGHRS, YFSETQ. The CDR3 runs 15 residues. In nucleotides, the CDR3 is TGCGCCAGCAGCTTGCAGGGGGGCCCCTACAATGAGCAGTTCTTC. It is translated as CASSLQGGPYNEQFF.

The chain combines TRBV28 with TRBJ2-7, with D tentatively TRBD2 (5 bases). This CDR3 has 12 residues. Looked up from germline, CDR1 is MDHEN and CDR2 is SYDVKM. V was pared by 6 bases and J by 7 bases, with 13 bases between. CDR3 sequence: CASSSRGGEQYF. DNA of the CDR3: TGTGCCAGCAGCTCCCGGGGTGGTGAGCAGTACTTC.

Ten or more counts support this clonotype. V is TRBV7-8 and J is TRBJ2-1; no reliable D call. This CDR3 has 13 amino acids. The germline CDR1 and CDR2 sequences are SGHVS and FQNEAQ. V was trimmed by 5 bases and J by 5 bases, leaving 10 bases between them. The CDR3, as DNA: TGTGCCAGCAGCCTTAGGACGGACAATGAGCAGTTCTTC. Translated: CASSLRTDNEQFF.

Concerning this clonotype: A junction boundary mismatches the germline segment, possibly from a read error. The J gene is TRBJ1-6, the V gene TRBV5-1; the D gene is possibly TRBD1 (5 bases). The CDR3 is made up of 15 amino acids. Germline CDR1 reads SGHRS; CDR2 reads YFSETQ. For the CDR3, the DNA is TGCGCCAGCCGAGGAGGGGAAGTGGATAACTCACCCCTCCACTTT. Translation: CASRGGEVDNSPLHF.

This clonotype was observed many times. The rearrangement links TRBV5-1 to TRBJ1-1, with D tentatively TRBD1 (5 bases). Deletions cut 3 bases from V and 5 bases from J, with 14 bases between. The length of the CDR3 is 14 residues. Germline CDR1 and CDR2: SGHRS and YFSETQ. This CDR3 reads CASSSRVVGTEAFF. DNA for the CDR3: TGCGCCAGCAGCTCCAGGGTCGTGGGTACTGAAGCTTTCTTT. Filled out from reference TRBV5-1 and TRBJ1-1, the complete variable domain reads KAGVTQTPRYLIKTRGQQVTLSCSPISGHRSVSWYQQTPGQGLQFLFEYFSETQRNKGNFPGRFSGRQFSNSRSEMNVSTLELGDSALYLCASSSRVVGTEAFFGQGTRLTVV.

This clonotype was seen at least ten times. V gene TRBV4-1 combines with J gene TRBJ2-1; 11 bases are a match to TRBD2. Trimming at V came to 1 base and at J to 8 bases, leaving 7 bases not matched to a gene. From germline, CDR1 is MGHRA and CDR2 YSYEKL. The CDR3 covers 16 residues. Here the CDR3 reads CASSQGASGRFYEQFF. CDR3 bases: TGCGCCAGCAGCCAAGGGGCTAGCGGGAGGTTTTATGAGCAGTTCTTC.

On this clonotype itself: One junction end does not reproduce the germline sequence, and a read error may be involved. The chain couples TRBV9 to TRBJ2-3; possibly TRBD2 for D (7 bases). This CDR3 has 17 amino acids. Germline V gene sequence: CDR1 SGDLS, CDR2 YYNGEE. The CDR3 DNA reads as TGTGCCAGCAGTCGCACCCTCACAGGGACTATCACAAATACGCAGTATTTT. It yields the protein CASSRTLTGTITNTQYF.

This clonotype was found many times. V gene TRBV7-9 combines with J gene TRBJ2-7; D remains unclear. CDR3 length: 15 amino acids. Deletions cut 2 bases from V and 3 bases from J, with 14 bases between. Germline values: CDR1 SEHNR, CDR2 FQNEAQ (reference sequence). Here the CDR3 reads CASSLPSSLLYEQYF. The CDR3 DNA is TGTGCCAGCAGCTTACCATCCAGCCTCCTCTACGAGCAGTACTTC.

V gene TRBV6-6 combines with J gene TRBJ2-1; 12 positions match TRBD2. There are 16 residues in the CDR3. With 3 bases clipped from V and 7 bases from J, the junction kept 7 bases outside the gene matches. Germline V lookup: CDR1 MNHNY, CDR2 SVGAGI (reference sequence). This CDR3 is CASSYGLAGGPNEQFF. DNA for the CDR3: TGTGCCAGCAGTTATGGGCTAGCGGGAGGGCCTAATGAGCAGTTCTTC.

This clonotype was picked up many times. CDR3 in amino acids: CASQLASGELFF. DNA for the CDR3: TGTGCCAGCCAACTAGCGTCCGGGGAGCTGTTTTTT. V is TRBV6-2 or TRBV6-3 and J is TRBJ2-2; 7 nucleotides align to TRBD2. Looked up from germline, CDR1 is MNHEY and CDR2 is SVGEGT. Trimming took 8 bases from V and 6 from J; bases not matched to a gene: 3. The CDR3 loop spans 12 amino acids.

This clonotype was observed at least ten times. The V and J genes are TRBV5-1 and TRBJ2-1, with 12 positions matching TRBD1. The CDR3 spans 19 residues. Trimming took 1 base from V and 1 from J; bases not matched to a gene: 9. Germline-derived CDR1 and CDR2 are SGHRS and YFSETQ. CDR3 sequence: CASSLTGQGALRSYNEQFF. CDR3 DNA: TGCGCCAGCAGCTTGACGGGACAGGGGGCGTTGAGGTCCTACAATGAGCAGTTCTTC.

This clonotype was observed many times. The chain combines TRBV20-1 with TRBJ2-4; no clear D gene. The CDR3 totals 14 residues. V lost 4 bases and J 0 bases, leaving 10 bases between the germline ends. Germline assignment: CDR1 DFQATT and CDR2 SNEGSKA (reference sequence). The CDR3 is CSATAQGAKNIQYF. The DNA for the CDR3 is TGCAGTGCTACCGCACAAGGAGCCAAAAACATTCAGTACTTC.

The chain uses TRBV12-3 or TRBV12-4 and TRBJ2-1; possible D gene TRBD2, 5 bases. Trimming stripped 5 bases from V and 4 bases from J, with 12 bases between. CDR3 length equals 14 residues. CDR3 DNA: TGTGCCAGCAGTCCCCCGGGGAAGTACAATGAGCAGTTCTTC. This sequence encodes CASSPPGKYNEQFF.

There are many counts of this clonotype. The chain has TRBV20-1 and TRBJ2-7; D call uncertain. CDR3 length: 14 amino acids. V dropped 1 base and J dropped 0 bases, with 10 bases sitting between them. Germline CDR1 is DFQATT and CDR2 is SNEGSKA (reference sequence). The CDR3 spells CSARASLSSYEQYF. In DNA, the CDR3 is TGCAGTGCTAGAGCCAGTTTAAGCTCCTACGAGCAGTACTTC.